The 18 T cell receptor beta chains below were found in one sample sequenced in a study of blood T cells in healthy people across ages. A second PCR, run for about 7 to 11 cycles, used a sample-barcoded 5' primer plus a J-beta primer mix. TCRdb re-called the 5' RACE reads with MiXCR, one entry per CDR3 protein. The sample shows 1.5 million to 2 million distinct CDR3 sequences, 30% to 35% of them seen only once. The material sequenced was blood. The receptors were sampled from a young woman in good health.

This clonotype was observed once. The rearrangement uses TRBV7-2 and TRBJ2-1, with a weak D call TRBD1 (5 bases). The V gene lost 6 bases and the J gene lost 4 bases, with 16 bases spanning the gap. Germline CDR1 and CDR2: SGHTA and FQGNSA. The CDR3 spans 15 residues. The CDR3 nucleotides are TGTGCCAGCAGAAAATCAGGGAAGGCTTACAATGAGCAGTTCTTC. It yields the protein CASRKSGKAYNEQFF.

This clonotype was observed a few times. The chain is built from TRBV29-1 and TRBJ1-4; TRBD1 agrees at 11 bases. The CDR3 is 15 residues long. The V gene end was trimmed by 4 bases and the J gene end by 9 bases; junction bases not matched to a gene: 10. Looked up from germline, CDR1 is SQVTM and CDR2 is ANQGSEA. This CDR3 is CSVVPGQGVGQKLFF. CDR3 coding DNA: TGCAGCGTTGTCCCGGGACAGGGGGTCGGTCAAAAACTGTTTTTT.

The gene calls are TRBV7-8 and TRBJ2-1; possibly TRBD1 or TRBD2 for D (6 bases each). V was shortened by 5 bases and J by 2 bases, with 13 bases between the two germline ends. The germline V gene has CDR1 SGHVS and CDR2 FQNEAQ. The CDR3 is made up of 15 amino acids. CDR3 region: CASSRGLDTYNEQFF. The CDR3 coding sequence is TGTGCCAGCAGCCGGGGGCTAGACACCTACAATGAGCAGTTCTTC.

As concerns this clonotype: The final CDR3 position lacks the conserved phenylalanine or tryptophan, pointing to a likely read error. This chain links TRBV7-9 with TRBJ2-1, with 13 bases identical to TRBD2. Unmatched junction bases numbered 9, after V lost 5 bases and J lost 8 bases. Germline CDR1 SEHNR, CDR2 FQNEAQ (reference sequence). CDR3 length: 16 residues. The DNA for the CDR3 is TGTGCCAGCAGCACCGCCACTAGCGGGAGGGACCATGAGCAGTTCGTC. Residues: CASSTATSGRDHEQFV.

This clonotype was detected only a few times. V usage is TRBV6-5 and J usage is TRBJ2-7, with TRBD1 matching 7 bases. This CDR3 region has 16 residues. The trim removed 0 bases at V and 2 bases at J, leaving 7 bases unmatched. Germline V gives CDR1 MNHEY, CDR2 SVGAGI. CDR3 DNA: TGTGCCAGCAGTTACTCGAAGGGGGCCTTCACCTACGAGCAGTACTTC. Its protein product is CASSYSKGAFTYEQYF.

The chain couples TRBV7-2 to TRBJ2-3; 13 bases agree with TRBD2. CDR3 length: 18 residues. J gave up 0 bases and V 2 bases, and 5 bases lay outside the gene matches. The V gene's germline CDR1 is SGHTA and CDR2 FQGNSA. The CDR3 bases are TGTGCCAGCAGCTTAAATTCGGGACTAGCGGGAAGCACAGATACGCAGTATTTT. This sequence encodes CASSLNSGLAGSTDTQYF.

In its sample, this clonotype was seen a few times. This chain connects TRBV7-2 to TRBJ2-3; D might be TRBD2 (5 bases). CDR1 is SGHTA and CDR2 is FQGNSA in the germline V gene. The germline V and J ends were trimmed by 4 bases and 3 bases, with 11 bases remaining between them. The CDR3 has 14 residues. The CDR3 DNA reads as TGTGCCAGCAGCTCAGGTTGGAGGACAGATACGCAGTATTTT. Residues: CASSSGWRTDTQYF. Combining the CDR3 with reference TRBV7-2 and TRBJ2-3 gives the whole variable domain GAGVSQSPSNKVTEKGKDVELRCDPISGHTALYWYRQSLGQGLEFLIYFQGNSAPDKSGLPSDRFSAERTGGSVSTLTIQRTQQEDSAVYLCASSSGWRTDTQYFGPGTRLTVL.

The rearrangement joins TRBV10-3 to TRBJ1-2, with a tentative D call TRBD1 (6 bases). The CDR3 runs 14 residues. CDR1 and CDR2 from the germline V gene are ENHRY and SYGVKD. Between the trimmed V and J ends, which lost 4 bases and 4 bases, there was a span of 13 bases. CDR3 residues: CAISALGGLYGYTF. The DNA for the CDR3 is TGTGCCATCAGTGCTTTGGGGGGGCTCTATGGCTACACCTTC.

Notes on this clonotype: This could be a read error, since a much larger clone is one nucleotide away. The chain combines TRBV6-5 with TRBJ2-5; 8 nucleotides match TRBD2. Germline V lookup: CDR1 MNHEY, CDR2 SVGAGI. The CDR3 runs 15 residues. As DNA, the CDR3 is TGTACCAGCAGTTACTCGGGACTAGGCGGGGAGACCCAGTACTTC. Translated: CTSSYSGLGGETQYF.

The rearrangement uses TRBV19 and TRBJ2-1; TRBD2 matches at 7 bases. Germline V gene sequence: CDR1 LNHDA, CDR2 SQIVND (reference sequence). The ends lost 3 bases at V and 8 bases at J; junction bases unmatched: 1. The CDR3 sequence is 12 residues long. The CDR3 nucleotides are TGTGCCAGTAGTATCGGGGGGTATGAGCAGTTCTTC. Its translation is CASSIGGYEQFF.

The rearrangement joins TRBV4-2 to TRBJ1-6; unclear D gene. CDR3 length equals 18 residues. CDR1 is LGHNA and CDR2 is YNFKEQ in the germline V gene. With 0 bases removed from V and 2 bases from J, the gap between germline ends came to 14 bases. CDR3 sequence: CASSQDRQRNTYNSPLHF. The CDR3 DNA follows: TGTGCCAGCAGCCAAGATAGGCAGAGAAATACCTATAATTCACCCCTCCACTTT.

The chain recombines TRBV7-9 with TRBJ2-7; D could derive from TRBD1 or TRBD2 (5 bases each). Deletions cut 5 bases from V and 3 bases from J, with 14 bases between. The CDR3 runs to 14 residues. Per germline, CDR1 SEHNR and CDR2 FQNEAQ (reference sequence). Here the CDR3 reads CASSLGPNGYEQYF. CDR3 DNA: TGTGCCAGCAGCCTGGGACCTAATGGCTACGAGCAGTACTTC.

This clonotype occurred many times. CDR3 DNA sequence: TGTGCCAGCAGCGTAGAGGGGGCTAGCTACAATGAGCAGTTCTTC. The encoded protein is CASSVEGASYNEQFF. The chain combines TRBV9 with TRBJ2-1, with 7 nucleotides matching TRBD1. Per the germline V gene, CDR1 is SGDLS and CDR2 is YYNGEE. V lost 0 bases, J lost 3 bases, and 3 bases stayed unmatched. The CDR3 loop spans 15 amino acids.

The genes are TRBV7-8 and TRBJ2-7, with 11 bases fitting TRBD2. In germline, CDR1 is SGHVS, CDR2 FQNEAQ. The CDR3 loop spans 19 amino acids. Trimming at V came to 3 bases and at J to 4 bases, leaving 17 bases not matched to a gene. The DNA of the CDR3 is TGTGCCAGCAGCTTCGCGGGGACAGTCCTAGCGGGAGGCCCTTACGAGCAGTACTTC. Amino acid sequence: CASSFAGTVLAGGPYEQYF.

The chain has TRBV6-1 and TRBJ1-5; 8 nucleotides line up with TRBD1. This CDR3 comprises 14 residues. The trim removed 4 bases at V and 5 bases at J, leaving 4 bases unmatched. Germline CDR1 is MNHNS and CDR2 is SASEGT. The DNA of the CDR3 is TGTGCCAGCAGTGGGTTGACAGGGGATCAGCCCCAGCATTTT. Translating it yields CASSGLTGDQPQHF.

This chain links TRBV4-1 with TRBJ1-4; tentative D call: TRBD1 (5 bases). Germline CDR1 MGHRA, CDR2 YSYEKL. The CDR3 is 16 amino acids. Deletions cut 4 bases from V and 2 bases from J, with 14 bases between. CDR3 in amino acids: CASSRLPGPTNEKLFF. In DNA form, the CDR3 reads TGCGCCAGCAGCCGCCTACCGGGACCGACTAATGAAAAACTGTTTTTT.

The CDR3 nucleotides are TGTGCCAGCAACCCATCTGGGTACAACACTGAAGCTTTCTTT. Amino acid sequence: CASNPSGYNTEAFF. This chain uses TRBV9 with TRBJ1-1; D is uncertain. The V end lost 6 bases, the J end lost 2 bases, and 14 bases lay between the germline ends. CDR3 length: 14 amino acids. Germline CDR1 and CDR2: SGDLS and YYNGEE.

There are many counts of this clonotype. The chain links TRBV7-9 to TRBJ2-3; D is unclear. The V end was cut by 5 bases, the J end by 6 bases, with 12 bases between. Germline-derived CDR1 and CDR2 are SEHNR and FQNEAQ (reference sequence). CDR3 length: 13 amino acids. CDR3 DNA sequence: TGTGCCAGCAGCGAGAACTCAGCGGATACGCAGTATTTT. Its protein is CASSENSADTQYF. Drawing the rest from reference TRBV7-9 and TRBJ2-3, the complete variable domain is DTGVSQNPRHKITKRGQNVTFRCDPISEHNRLYWYRQTLGQGPEFLTYFQNEAQLEKSRLLSDRFSAERPKGSFSTLEIQRTEQGDSAMYLCASSENSADTQYFGPGTRLTVL.